The 5 T cell receptor beta chains below all came from one sample that was sequenced in a study of T cells in Graves' hyperthyroidism and ophthalmopathy. Amplified TCR beta CDR3 regions came from RNA transcripts. First-round RT-PCR with HTBI primers amplified the TCR CDR3 region. TCRdb recomputed calls from the multiplex PCR reads with MiXCR, one row per CDR3 protein. The sample contains about 290,000 distinct CDR3 sequences, approximately 15% of which appear only once. The material sequenced was blood. The source is an older woman with Graves' ophthalmopathy.

This clonotype has more than one count but fewer than ten. The chain is built from TRBV19 and TRBJ2-7; TRBD1 matches at 8 bases. CDR1 and CDR2 (germline): LNHDA, SQIVND (reference sequence). There are 17 residues in the CDR3. Germline trimming cut 5 bases from V and 2 bases from J; bases unmatched to any gene: 14. The chain's CDR3 is CASSLRDTGTGTYEQYF. The CDR3 nucleotides read TGTGCCAGTAGTCTAAGAGACACCGGGACAGGAACCTACGAGCAGTACTTC.

The chain employs TRBV5-1 and TRBJ1-4; D gene ambiguous. V lost 0 bases to trimming and J lost 8 bases, with 17 bases between them. The length of the CDR3 is 16 residues. Germline V lookup: CDR1 SGHRS, CDR2 YFSETQ. CDR3 protein: CASSLVPAQGWEKLFF. The DNA for the CDR3 is TGCGCCAGCAGCTTGGTCCCAGCACAAGGATGGGAAAAACTGTTTTTT.

V and J are TRBV19 and TRBJ2-1; 8 bases line up with TRBD2. In germline, CDR1 is LNHDA, CDR2 SQIVND (reference sequence). V lost 3 bases and J lost 8; bases outside the gene matches: 6. This CDR3 is built from 14 residues. CDR3 loop: CASSIGLAGDEQFF. The CDR3, as DNA: TGTGCCAGTAGTATCGGCCTAGCGGGCGATGAGCAGTTCTTC.

This clonotype was seen at least ten times. The rearrangement uses TRBV20-1 and TRBJ2-3; D may be TRBD2 (6 bases). CDR1 and CDR2 from the germline V gene are DFQATT and SNEGSKA (reference sequence). The CDR3 has 14 residues. Trimming cost V 1 base and J 2 bases, with 10 bases left between them. CDR3 coding DNA: TGCAGTGCTAGAGTCGGGGGTAACACAGATACGCAGTATTTT. This codes for CSARVGGNTDTQYF.

Ten or more counts support this clonotype. The chain has TRBV20-1 and TRBJ2-7; D is ambiguous. The CDR3 has 13 residues. V lost 5 bases and J 3 bases, leaving 14 bases between the germline ends. CDR1 and CDR2 (germline): DFQATT, SNEGSKA (reference sequence). The CDR3 region has the DNA TGCAGTGCTTACCGCGACCATTACTACGAGCAGTACTTC. Its protein product is CSAYRDHYYEQYF.